These 24 T cell receptor beta chains were sequenced from one sample in a study of patients and donors after allogeneic stem cell transplantation. One entry per CDR3 protein, called by TCRdb with MiXCR from the RT-PCR reads. The table shows hundreds of thousands of distinct CDR3 sequences, with more than 15% occurring only once. The sample consisted of blood, either unsorted or a sorted T cell fraction (not recorded which). These receptors originate from a human donor who was either an allogeneic HSCT recipient or a stem cell or donor lymphocyte infusion donor (not recorded which). It is not recorded whose cells these are; they may come from a transplant donor.

V is TRBV29-1 and J is TRBJ2-7; 14 bases line up with TRBD2. Germline V gives CDR1 SQVTM, CDR2 ANQGSEA. J gave up 3 bases and V 6 bases, and 7 bases lay outside the gene matches. The CDR3 is 15 amino acids. DNA for the CDR3: TGCAGCGTCGGGACTAGCGGGAGTGCCTTCTACGAGCAGTACTTC. Its translation: CSVGTSGSAFYEQYF.

V is TRBV7-9 and J is TRBJ2-1; D remains unclear. Between the trimmed V and J ends, which lost 8 bases and 2 bases, there was a span of 16 bases. The CDR3 length is 15 residues. Germline V gene data show CDR1 as SEHNR and CDR2 as FQNEAQ (reference sequence). This chain's CDR3 is CASDTDQRAYNEQFF. The CDR3 nucleotides read TGTGCCAGCGACACCGACCAAAGGGCCTACAATGAGCAGTTCTTC.

The J gene is TRBJ1-2, the V gene TRBV12-5; TRBD1 aligns across 7 bases. This CDR3 spans 14 amino acids. V was clipped by 7 bases and J by 7 bases; unmatched bases: 12. Germline values: CDR1 LGHNT, CDR2 FRNRAP. CDR3 DNA sequence: TGTGCTAGTGCCCGGCTAGGGACAGCTCTTGGCTACACCTTC. As protein: CASARLGTALGYTF.

This chain links TRBV7-3 with TRBJ1-4; D is uncertain. This CDR3 is 18 amino acids long. Germline CDR1 reads SGHTA; CDR2 reads FQGTGA. Trimming cost V 10 bases and J 0 bases, with 24 bases left between them. CDR3 DNA: TGTGCCAACTTGTTAAACTGGCGGGTAGTTGCAACTAATGAAAAACTGTTTTTT. Translation: CANLLNWRVVATNEKLFF.

This clonotype appeared many times. J is TRBJ2-2 and V is TRBV4-3, with D unclear. V lost 1 base to trimming and J lost 4 bases, with 7 bases between them. The CDR3 spans 14 residues. Germline CDR1 and CDR2: LGHNA and YSLEER. CDR3 nucleotide sequence: TGCGCCAGCAGCCAAGGCATCCGCACCGGGGAGCTGTTTTTT. It yields the protein CASSQGIRTGELFF.

The CDR3 DNA reads as TGTGCCAGCAGCCACGGGGCCAACGTCCTGACTTTC. Translation gives CASSHGANVLTF. The rearrangement joins TRBV12-3 or TRBV12-4 to TRBJ2-6; D is unresolved. The length of the CDR3 is 12 residues. Trimming cost V 6 bases and J 4 bases, with 4 bases left between them.

This clonotype was detected only a few times. The rearrangement joins TRBV7-2 to TRBJ1-2; D not certain. V shed 4 bases and J shed 10 bases, with 13 bases lying between them. The length of the CDR3 is 12 residues. CDR1 is SGHTA and CDR2 is FQGNSA in the germline V gene. The CDR3 coding sequence is TGTGCCAGCAGCTCCGCCCCGGGGTACTACACCTTC. It encodes CASSSAPGYYTF.

In its sample, this clonotype was seen a few times. This chain connects TRBV7-3 to TRBJ2-2; TRBD1 might be the D (5 bases). V dropped 5 bases and J dropped 3 bases, with 10 bases sitting between them. The germline V gene has CDR1 SGHTA and CDR2 FQGTGA. The CDR3 totals 14 residues. The CDR3 region has the DNA TGTGCCAGCAGCAAAACCAGGGACACCGGGGAGCTGTTTTTT. The encoded protein is CASSKTRDTGELFF.

The chain employs TRBV5-1 and TRBJ2-1; 8 positions match TRBD2. V shed 4 bases and J 0 bases; nucleotides not matched to a gene: 9. The CDR3 sequence is 17 residues long. Germline values: CDR1 SGHRS, CDR2 YFSETQ. The CDR3 sequence: CASSPQSGSFSYNEQFF. The CDR3 DNA is TGCGCCAGCAGCCCCCAGAGCGGGAGCTTCTCCTACAATGAGCAGTTCTTC. The full variable domain, completed using reference TRBV5-1 and TRBJ2-1, is KAGVTQTPRYLIKTRGQQVTLSCSPISGHRSVSWYQQTPGQGLQFLFEYFSETQRNKGNFPGRFSGRQFSNSRSEMNVSTLELGDSALYLCASSPQSGSFSYNEQFFGPGTRLTVL.

There are many counts of this clonotype. The gene calls are TRBV4-1 and TRBJ2-7; D might be TRBD2 (5 bases). V gave up 3 bases and J gave up 6 bases, with 18 bases separating them. Germline-derived CDR1 and CDR2 are MGHRA and YSYEKL. The CDR3 loop spans 15 amino acids. The CDR3 loop reads CASSHPSSFRCEQYF. CDR3 bases: TGCGCCAGCAGCCACCCTAGCTCTTTTCGGTGCGAGCAGTACTTC.

The J gene is TRBJ2-3, the V gene TRBV3-1, with 11 bases lining up with TRBD2. CDR1 is LGHDT, CDR2 YNNKEL, per germline (reference sequence). The CDR3 totals 17 residues. V shed 1 base, J shed 7 bases, and the junction held 10 bases outside the gene matches. CDR3 amino acids: CASSQGDSGGAGHTQYF. The CDR3 DNA reads TGTGCCAGCAGCCAAGGGGATAGCGGGGGGGCAGGACATACGCAGTATTTT.

The sample holds a few counts of this clonotype. The V call is TRBV21-1, the J call TRBJ2-7; TRBD1 is the table's D call and was not checked against the DNA. TRBV21-1 represents a pseudogene. The CDR3 has 16 residues. CDR3 coding DNA: TGTGCCAGCAGCAATAAAAGGGAGGACAGGGTATACGAGCAGTACTTC. As protein: CASSNKREDRVYEQYF.

This clonotype was seen more than once but under ten times. The chain links TRBV7-2 to TRBJ2-3; D is undetermined. Germline CDR1 is SGHTA and CDR2 is FQGNSA. Trimming cost V 5 bases and J 3 bases, with 18 bases left between them. The CDR3 consists of 16 residues. The CDR3 DNA is TGTGCCAGCAGCCAGTCGGGCAGAACTTCGACAGATACGCAGTATTTT. It specifies CASSQSGRTSTDTQYF.

The chain joins TRBV11-2 to TRBJ2-5; 9 bases are a match to TRBD2. Germline trimming cut 2 bases from V and 6 bases from J; bases unmatched to any gene: 16. The CDR3 runs to 18 residues. Germline V gives CDR1 SGHAT, CDR2 FQNNGV. CDR3 in DNA: TGTGCCAGCAGCTTACGCCCGTTATCTAGCGGGATGATGAAGACCCAGTACTTC. Residues: CASSLRPLSSGMMKTQYF.

This clonotype was counted between two and nine times. V and J are TRBV5-1 and TRBJ1-1; weak D call: TRBD1 (6 bases). The CDR3 sequence is 16 residues long. V was trimmed by 0 bases and J by 2 bases, leaving 14 bases between them. Per the germline V gene, CDR1 is SGHRS and CDR2 is YFSETQ. The CDR3 loop reads CASSLGGGAYNTEAFF. CDR3 sequence (DNA): TGCGCCAGCAGCTTGGGTGGGGGCGCTTATAACACTGAAGCTTTCTTT.

In its sample, this clonotype was seen a few times. The gene calls are TRBV20-1 and TRBJ1-5; D is perhaps TRBD1 (5 bases). The CDR3 has 14 residues. Looked up from germline, CDR1 is DFQATT and CDR2 is SNEGSKA (reference sequence). The V and J ends lost 1 base and 0 bases respectively, with 7 bases between them. The CDR3 coding sequence is TGCAGTGCTAGAGCGGGGGGTAGCAATCAGCCCCAGCATTTT. Translated, it gives CSARAGGSNQPQHF.

The J gene is TRBJ2-7, the V gene TRBV12-3 or TRBV12-4; D may be TRBD1 or TRBD2 (5 bases each). The CDR3 totals 15 residues. Trimming removed 5 bases at V and 0 bases at J, with 14 bases between. This chain's CDR3 is CASSRTGRSSYEQYF. The CDR3 DNA reads as TGTGCCAGCAGTCGAACGGGACGGAGCTCCTACGAGCAGTACTTC.

Ten or more counts support this clonotype. V usage is TRBV7-3 and J usage is TRBJ2-3; tentatively, D is TRBD1 or TRBD2 (5 bases each). V dropped 0 bases and J dropped 4 bases, with 5 bases sitting between them. Germline values: CDR1 SGHTA, CDR2 FQGTGA. There are 13 residues in the CDR3. The CDR3 reads CASSLTGADTQYF. The CDR3 nucleotides read TGTGCCAGCAGCTTAACGGGGGCAGATACGCAGTATTTT. Using reference TRBV7-3 and TRBJ2-3 for the parts outside the CDR3, the full variable domain is GAGVSQTPSNKVTEKGKYVELRCDPISGHTALYWYRQSLGQGPEFLIYFQGTGAADDSGLPNDRFFAVRPEGSVSTLKIQRTERGDSAVYLCASSLTGADTQYFGPGTRLTVL.

This clonotype was counted only a few times. The rearrangement uses TRBV20-1 and TRBJ2-7, with a tentative D call TRBD2 (6 bases). The length of the CDR3 is 10 residues. CDR1 and CDR2 from the germline V gene are DFQATT and SNEGSKA (reference sequence). This chain's CDR3 is CRGTFYEQYF. The CDR3 nucleotides are TGCAGGGGGACTTTCTACGAGCAGTACTTC.

The chain carries TRBV20-1 and TRBJ1-3; D uncertain. The length of the CDR3 is 11 residues. Trimming shortened V by 1 base and J by 4 bases, and 2 bases separated the two germline ends. Germline-derived CDR1 and CDR2 are DFQATT and SNEGSKA (reference sequence). The CDR3 region is CSARAGNTIYF. CDR3 coding DNA: TGCAGTGCTAGAGCAGGAAACACCATATATTTT.

The chain employs TRBV20-1 and TRBJ2-1, with D possibly matching TRBD2 (6 bases). There are 12 residues in the CDR3. Per the germline V gene, CDR1 is DFQATT and CDR2 is SNEGSKA (reference sequence). V gave up 3 bases and J gave up 7 bases, with 10 bases separating them. The CDR3 DNA reads as TGCAGTGCTAGGGGAGGAGGGAATGAGCAGTTCTTC. This sequence encodes CSARGGGNEQFF.

The chain links TRBV10-3 to TRBJ2-1, with 8 nucleotides matching TRBD2. Germline lookup yields CDR1 ENHRY and CDR2 SYGVKD. J gave up 9 bases and V 3 bases, and 10 bases lay outside the gene matches. CDR3 length: 15 residues. The CDR3 DNA reads as TGTGCCATCAGTGATCCTGCGGGACTAGGGATTGAGCAGTTCTTC. Protein sequence: CAISDPAGLGIEQFF.

The sample holds a few counts of this clonotype. V gene TRBV4-1 combines with J gene TRBJ2-5; no clear D. Germline-derived CDR1 and CDR2 are MGHRA and YSYEKL. CDR3 length: 17 amino acids. Trimming removed 0 bases at V and 4 bases at J, with 18 bases between. CDR3 coding DNA: TGCGCCAGCAGCCAAGATTTGGCCGGGTGGGTCCGAGAGACCCAGTACTTC. Translated, it gives CASSQDLAGWVRETQYF.

The genes are TRBV7-2 and TRBJ2-7; no clear D gene. The germline V gene encodes CDR1 SGHTA and CDR2 FQGNSA. Trimming stripped 1 base from V and 4 bases from J, with 8 bases between. The CDR3 sequence is 13 residues long. CDR3 loop: CASSLEDGYEQYF. The CDR3 nucleotides read TGTGCCAGCAGCTTAGAAGACGGGTACGAGCAGTACTTC.